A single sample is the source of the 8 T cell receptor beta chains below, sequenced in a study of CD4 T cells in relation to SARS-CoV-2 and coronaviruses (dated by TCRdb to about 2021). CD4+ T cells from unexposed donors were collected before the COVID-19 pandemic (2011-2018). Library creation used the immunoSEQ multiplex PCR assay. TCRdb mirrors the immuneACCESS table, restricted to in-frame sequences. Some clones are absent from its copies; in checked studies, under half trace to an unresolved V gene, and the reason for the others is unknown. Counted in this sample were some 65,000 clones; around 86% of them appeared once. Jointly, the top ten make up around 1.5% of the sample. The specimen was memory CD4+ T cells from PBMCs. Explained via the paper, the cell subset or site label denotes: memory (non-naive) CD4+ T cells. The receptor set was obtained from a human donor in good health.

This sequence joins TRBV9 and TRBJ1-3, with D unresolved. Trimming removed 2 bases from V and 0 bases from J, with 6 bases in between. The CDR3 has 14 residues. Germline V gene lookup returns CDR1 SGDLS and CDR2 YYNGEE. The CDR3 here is CASSVRASGNTIYF. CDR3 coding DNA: TGTGCCAGCAGCGTCCGAGCCTCTGGAAACACCATATATTTT.

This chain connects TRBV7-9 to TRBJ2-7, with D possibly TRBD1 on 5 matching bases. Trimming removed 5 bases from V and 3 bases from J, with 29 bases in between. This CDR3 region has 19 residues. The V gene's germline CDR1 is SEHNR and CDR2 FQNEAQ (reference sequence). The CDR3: CASSRFLPDRDKVFYEQYF. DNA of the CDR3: TGTGCCAGCAGCCGATTTCTTCCCGACAGAGACAAAGTGTTCTACGAGCAGTACTTC.

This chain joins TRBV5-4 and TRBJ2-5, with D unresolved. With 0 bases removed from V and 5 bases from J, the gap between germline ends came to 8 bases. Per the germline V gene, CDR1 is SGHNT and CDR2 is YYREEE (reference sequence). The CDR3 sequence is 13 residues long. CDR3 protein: CASSLGVQETQYF. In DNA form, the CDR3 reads TGTGCCAGCAGCTTGGGAGTTCAGGAGACCCAGTACTTC. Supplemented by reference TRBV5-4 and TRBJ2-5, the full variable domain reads ETGVTQSPTHLIKTRGQQVTLRCSSQSGHNTVSWYQQALGQGPQFIFQYYREEENGRGNFPPRFSGLQFPNYSSELNVNALELDDSALYLCASSLGVQETQYFGPGTRLLVL.

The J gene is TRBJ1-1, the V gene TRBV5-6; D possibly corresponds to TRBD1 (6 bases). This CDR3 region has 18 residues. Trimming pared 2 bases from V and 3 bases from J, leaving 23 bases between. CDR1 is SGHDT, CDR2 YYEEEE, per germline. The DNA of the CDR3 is TGTGCCAGCAGCTTCGTAATAAATACAGGGTATAGTCACACTGAAGCTTTCTTT. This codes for CASSFVINTGYSHTEAFF.

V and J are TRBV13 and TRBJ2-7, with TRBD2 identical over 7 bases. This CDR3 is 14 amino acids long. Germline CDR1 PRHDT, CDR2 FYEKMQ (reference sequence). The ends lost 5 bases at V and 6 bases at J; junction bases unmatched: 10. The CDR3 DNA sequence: TGTGCCAGCAGCCCCCGACTAGGCGGGAGCGAGCAGTACTTC. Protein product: CASSPRLGGSEQYF.

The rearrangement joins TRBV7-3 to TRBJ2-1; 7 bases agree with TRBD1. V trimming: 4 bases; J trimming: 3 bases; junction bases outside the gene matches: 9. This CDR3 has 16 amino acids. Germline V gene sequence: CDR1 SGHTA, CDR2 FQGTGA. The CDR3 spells CASSSRTGAGYNEQFF. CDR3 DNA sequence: TGTGCCAGCAGCTCTCGCACAGGGGCGGGCTACAATGAGCAGTTCTTC.

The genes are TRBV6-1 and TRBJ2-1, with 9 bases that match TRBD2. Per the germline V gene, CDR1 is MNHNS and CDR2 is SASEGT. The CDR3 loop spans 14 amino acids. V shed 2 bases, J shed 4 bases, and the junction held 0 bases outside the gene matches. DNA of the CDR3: TGTGCCAGCAGTGAACTAGCGGGGTACAATGAGCAGTTCTTC. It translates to CASSELAGYNEQFF.

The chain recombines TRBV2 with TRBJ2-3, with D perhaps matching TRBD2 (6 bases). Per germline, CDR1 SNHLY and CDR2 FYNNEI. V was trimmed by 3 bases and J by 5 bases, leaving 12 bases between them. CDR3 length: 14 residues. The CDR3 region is CASSESLARDTQYF. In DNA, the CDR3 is TGTGCCAGCAGTGAGAGTCTAGCGAGAGATACGCAGTATTTT.